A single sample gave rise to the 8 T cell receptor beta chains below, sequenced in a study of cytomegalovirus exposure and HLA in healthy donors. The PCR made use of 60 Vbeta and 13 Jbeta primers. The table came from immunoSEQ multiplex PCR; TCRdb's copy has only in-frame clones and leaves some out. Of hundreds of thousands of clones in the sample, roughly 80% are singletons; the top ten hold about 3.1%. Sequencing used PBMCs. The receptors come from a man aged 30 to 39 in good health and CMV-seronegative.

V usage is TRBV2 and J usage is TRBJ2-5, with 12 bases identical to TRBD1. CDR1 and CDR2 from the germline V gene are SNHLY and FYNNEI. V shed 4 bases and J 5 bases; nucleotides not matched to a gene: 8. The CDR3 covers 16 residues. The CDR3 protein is CASSGPGQGARETQYF. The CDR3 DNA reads TGTGCCAGCAGTGGGCCGGGACAGGGGGCGCGTGAGACCCAGTACTTC.

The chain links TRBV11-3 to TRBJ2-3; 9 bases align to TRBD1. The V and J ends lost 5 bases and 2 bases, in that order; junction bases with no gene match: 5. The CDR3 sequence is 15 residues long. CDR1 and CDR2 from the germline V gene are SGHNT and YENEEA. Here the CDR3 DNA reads TGTGCCAGCAGCGCGGGGACAGGGTTCACAGATACGCAGTATTTT. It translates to CASSAGTGFTDTQYF.

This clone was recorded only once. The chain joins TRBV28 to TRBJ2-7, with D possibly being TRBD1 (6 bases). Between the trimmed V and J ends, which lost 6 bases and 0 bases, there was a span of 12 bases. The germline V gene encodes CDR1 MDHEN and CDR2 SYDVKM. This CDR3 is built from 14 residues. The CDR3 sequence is CASSATGGSYEQYF. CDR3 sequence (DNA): TGTGCCAGCAGCGCGACAGGTGGCTCCTACGAGCAGTACTTC.

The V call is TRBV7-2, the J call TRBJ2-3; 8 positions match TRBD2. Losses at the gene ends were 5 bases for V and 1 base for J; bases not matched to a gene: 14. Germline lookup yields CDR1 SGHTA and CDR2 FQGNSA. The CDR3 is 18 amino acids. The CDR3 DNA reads TGTGCCAGCAGCCCCATACGACCTGCGGGGGGCCGCACAGATACGCAGTATTTT. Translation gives CASSPIRPAGGRTDTQYF. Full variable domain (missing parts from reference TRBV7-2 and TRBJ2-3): GAGVSQSPSNKVTEKGKDVELRCDPISGHTALYWYRQSLGQGLEFLIYFQGNSAPDKSGLPSDRFSAERTGGSVSTLTIQRTQQEDSAVYLCASSPIRPAGGRTDTQYFGPGTRLTVL.

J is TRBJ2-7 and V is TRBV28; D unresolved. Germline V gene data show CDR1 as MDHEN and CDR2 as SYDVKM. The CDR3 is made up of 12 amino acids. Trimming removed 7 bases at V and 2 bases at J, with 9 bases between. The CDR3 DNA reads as TGTGCCAGCACCTCGAGTGCCTACGAGCAGTACTTC. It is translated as CASTSSAYEQYF.

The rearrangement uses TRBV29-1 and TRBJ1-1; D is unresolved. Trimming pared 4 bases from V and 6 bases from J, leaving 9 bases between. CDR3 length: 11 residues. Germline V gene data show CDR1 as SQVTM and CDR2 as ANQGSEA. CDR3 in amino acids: CSVGTMAEAFF. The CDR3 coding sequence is TGCAGCGTTGGTACTATGGCTGAAGCTTTCTTT.

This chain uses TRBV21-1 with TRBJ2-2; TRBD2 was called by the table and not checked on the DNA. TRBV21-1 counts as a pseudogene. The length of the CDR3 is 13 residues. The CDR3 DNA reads TGTGCCAGCAGCAACCGCGCTTCCGGGGAGCTGTTTTTT. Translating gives CASSNRASGELFF.

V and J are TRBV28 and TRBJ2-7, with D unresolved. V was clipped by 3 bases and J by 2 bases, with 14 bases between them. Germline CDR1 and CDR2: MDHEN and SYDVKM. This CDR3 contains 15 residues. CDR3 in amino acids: CASSFSTGLPYEQYF. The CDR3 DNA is TGTGCCAGCAGTTTTTCCACGGGTCTCCCCTACGAGCAGTACTTC.